The 10 T cell receptor beta chains below all came from one sample that was sequenced in a study of shared clonotypes between healthy human individuals. Using immunoSEQ multiplex PCR, the repertoire was profiled, and TCRdb retains in-frame clones only, with some absent. There are some 1.1 million clones in the sample; about 80% occur only once, and approximately 0.95% lies in the top ten. Sample: memory CD4+ T cells from PBMCs. The subset: CD45RA-negative fraction. The receptors stem from a man between 18 and 35 years old in good health. Some clones in this sample may be carry-over from other donors' samples.

V usage is TRBV7-3 and J usage is TRBJ1-1; possible D gene TRBD1, 5 bases. The CDR3 has 13 residues. Trimming took 5 bases from V and 4 from J, leaving 11 bases between them. Germline CDR1 reads SGHTA; CDR2 reads FQGTGA. The CDR3 sequence: CASSAGALTEAFF. CDR3 nucleotide sequence: TGTGCCAGCAGCGCCGGGGCCCTCACTGAAGCTTTCTTT.

This chain uses TRBV20-1 with TRBJ1-2; D unresolved. V was pared by 3 bases and J by 7 bases, with 9 bases between. The CDR3 has 11 amino acids. Germline V gives CDR1 DFQATT, CDR2 SNEGSKA (reference sequence). This CDR3 reads CSASLHIGYTF. The CDR3 DNA follows: TGCAGTGCTAGCTTACATATTGGCTACACCTTC.

The gene calls are TRBV6-6 and TRBJ2-7; no reliable D call. Germline V gene lookup returns CDR1 MNHNY and CDR2 SVGAGI (reference sequence). The CDR3 sequence is 13 residues long. Trimming stripped 4 bases from V and 0 bases from J, with 7 bases between. The CDR3 nucleotides are TGTGCCAGCAGTTCCCCAAGCTCCTACGAGCAGTACTTC. This sequence encodes CASSSPSSYEQYF.

The V gene is TRBV5-4, the J gene TRBJ2-2, with D hard to call. This CDR3 spans 14 amino acids. Deletions cut 4 bases from V and 1 base from J, with 8 bases between. Per germline, CDR1 SGHNT and CDR2 YYREEE (reference sequence). CDR3 sequence (DNA): TGTGCCAGCAGCCCCTTGGAGAACACCGGGGAGCTGTTTTTT. Translating it yields CASSPLENTGELFF.

This chain uses TRBV2 with TRBJ2-5; the D is unclear. The CDR3 contains 12 residues. The germline V gene encodes CDR1 SNHLY and CDR2 FYNNEI. V lost 6 bases to trimming and J lost 3 bases, with 8 bases between them. CDR3: CASRGDEETQYF. CDR3 in DNA: TGTGCCAGCAGGGGTGATGAAGAGACCCAGTACTTC.

The rearrangement joins TRBV28 to TRBJ1-4; D may be TRBD1 (6 bases). CDR1 is MDHEN, CDR2 SYDVKM, per germline. V was clipped by 2 bases and J by 11 bases, with 21 bases between them. This CDR3 spans 16 amino acids. CDR3 bases: TGTGCCAGCAGTTTAGGGCGACAGGACCGCACGGGGAAACTGTTTTTT. Translation: CASSLGRQDRTGKLFF. Based on the CDR3 plus reference TRBV28 and TRBJ1-4, the full variable domain is DVKVTQSSRYLVKRTGEKVFLECVQDMDHENMFWYRQDPGLGLRLIYFSYDVKMKEKGDIPEGYSVSREKKERFSLILESASTNQTSMYLCASSLGRQDRTGKLFFGSGTQLSVL.

The V and J genes are TRBV5-6 and TRBJ2-7; D assignment may be TRBD1 or TRBD2 (5 bases each). Germline V lookup: CDR1 SGHDT, CDR2 YYEEEE. Trimming stripped 4 bases from V and 9 bases from J, with 23 bases between. The CDR3 spans 15 residues. The DNA for the CDR3 is TGTGCCAGCAGCAGTAGGCCGGGACCCAGACTCGGGCAGTACTTC. Translating it yields CASSSRPGPRLGQYF.

The rearrangement joins TRBV18 to TRBJ2-7; D tentatively fits TRBD1 or TRBD2 (5 bases each). The CDR3 consists of 15 residues. The V end lost 6 bases, the J end lost 2 bases, and 17 bases lay between the germline ends. CDR1 is KGHSH, CDR2 LQKENI, per germline. The CDR3 DNA follows: TGTGCCAGCTCCCCGGATGGGGGAGTACCCTACGAGCAGTACTTC. Protein product: CASSPDGGVPYEQYF.

This clone was seen more than once but under ten times. This sequence joins TRBV7-9 and TRBJ2-5; tentative D call: TRBD2 (5 bases). CDR1 is SEHNR, CDR2 FQNEAQ, per germline (reference sequence). The CDR3 spans 14 residues. V lost 2 bases and J 4 bases, leaving 11 bases between the germline ends. The CDR3 DNA is TGTGCCAGCAGCTTACTTTCGGGATTAGAGACCCAGTACTTC. This sequence encodes CASSLLSGLETQYF. Full variable domain (missing parts from reference TRBV7-9 and TRBJ2-5): DTGVSQNPRHKITKRGQNVTFRCDPISEHNRLYWYRQTLGQGPEFLTYFQNEAQLEKSRLLSDRFSAERPKGSFSTLEIQRTEQGDSAMYLCASSLLSGLETQYFGPGTRLLVL.

The sample holds a few counts of this clone. The rearrangement links TRBV18 to TRBJ1-1; D remains ambiguous. The CDR3 spans 13 residues. Germline lookup yields CDR1 KGHSH and CDR2 LQKENI. V shed 2 bases and J shed 4 bases, with 8 bases lying between them. Here the CDR3 reads CASSPSPLTEAFF. In nucleotides, the CDR3 is TGTGCCAGCTCACCATCGCCACTCACTGAAGCTTTCTTT.